A selection of T cell receptor beta chains follows, all from one sample in a study of blood T cell repertoires in COVID-19. Clones were read by immunoSEQ multiplex PCR, and TCRdb kept only the in-frame ones, dropping some. This table holds about 140,000 clones, over 60% found once. The sample taken for sequencing was peripheral blood. These receptors were obtained from a man between 50 and 59 years old with acute or convalescent COVID-19. Each CDR3 is given with its conserved first and last residue.

v_call cdr3_aa
TRBV28 CATYSGQGANTEAFF
TRBV29-1 CGTHSTGELFF
TRBV4-2 CASSPGTSVSQETQYF
TRBV19 CASSIDRGYTEAFF
TRBV27 CASSLDRFYNEQFF
TRBV3-1/TRBV3-2 CASSQGWGGETQYF
TRBV27 CASSLRGINYGYTF
TRBV6-1 CASSEGTSGVAQYF
TRBV6-2/TRBV6-3 CASSPSRAGGTGELFF
TRBV2 CASSEALERMAEVEKLFF
TRBV6-5 CASRASRVTEAFF
TRBV3-1/TRBV3-2 CASSQDKGGATIYF
TRBV7-6 CASSLQPGTGSGNTIYF
TRBV21-1 CASSASTDSLSNQPQHF
TRBV4-1 CASSQEGSGSNQPQHF
TRBV3-1/TRBV3-2 CASSKSGGAGNTIYF
TRBV2 CASQITEGTSGGTDTQYF
TRBV3-1/TRBV3-2 CASSRTGSSYGYTF
TRBV28 CASSYKGARYEQYF
TRBV5-1 CASSLQGQHTGELFF
TRBV5-1 CASSLDGTWNTEAFF
TRBV12-5 CASGLALGDTEYQPQHF
TRBV7-8 CASSLWTGAMNTEAFF
TRBV24-1 CATSLPGGTGELFF
TRBV7-3 CASSLRAGPGELFF
TRBV18 CASSPPPGQGNNEQFF
TRBV30 CAWSVRDRGYGTEAFF
TRBV27 CASSFSRGTPINEQFF
TRBV30 CAWSKQDTILAGAFF
TRBV5-1 CASSLGGYLSGNTIYF
TRBV7-2 CASSLRGAAGGLGEQFF
TRBV9 CASSVPARAGSADTQYF
TRBV6-5 CASRRTGTEAFF
TRBV6-5 CASSPTGSSNQPQHF
TRBV27 CASSSQQVAENIQYF
TRBV30 CAGLQGVNYGYTF
TRBV28 CASSSQGNNQPQHF
TRBV5-4 CASSLLGQPQHF